This TCR beta chain was captured by sequencing in a study of T cell repertoires in cytomegalovirus infection. Study overall: Recently described HLA-C-restricted plus well-studied HLA-B-restricted CMV epitopes were used. Matching HLA type, along with CMV infection, was indicated by public TCR beta signatures. General study results and limits: The study found HLA-C-restricted CMV-specific TCR beta clonotypes dominating the ex vivo response.

In the case of this clonotype: Its specificity is not known.

V gave up 5 bases and J gave up 8 bases, with 15 bases separating them. Per germline, CDR1 SGHAT and CDR2 FQNNGV. The CDR3 contains 13 residues. TCRdb processed the reads anew with MiXCR; each CDR3 protein has one entry. Of about 570,000 distinct CDR3 sequences in the sample, about 39% were seen once. V usage is TRBV11-2 and J usage is TRBJ1-2, with D perhaps matching TRBD1 (5 bases). This sequence originates from a human donor in good health (CMV status not recorded). Some clones in this sample may be carry-over from other donors' samples. Sequencing used cultured PBMCs, obtained from culture after CMV antigen stimulation. This chain's CDR3 is CASSEGLGIGYTF. CDR3 nucleotide sequence: TGTGCCAGCAGCGAGGGGTTAGGGATCGGCTACACCTTC.